One and the same sample provided the 9 T cell receptor beta chains below, sequenced in a study of regulatory T cells in long-lasting Graves disease. Time point of the sample: persistent/refractory GD, antithyroid drugs over 5 years with positive TRAb. The TCR library was made from RNA that had been extracted from PBMCs in TRIzol. Arm-PCR of CDR3 regions and iRepertoire HTBI primers were the basis on which TCR beta libraries were built. TCRdb fed the multiplex PCR reads into MiXCR, producing one record per CDR3 protein. This table holds roughly 450,000 distinct CDR3 sequences, about 20% found once. The sequenced sample was peripheral blood mononuclear cells (PBMCs), obtained when the disease was refractory, from a patient treated with antithyroid drugs. Every receptor here comes from a female donor with Graves disease.

This clonotype was seen only a few times. This rearrangement joins TRBV19 to TRBJ2-2, with 9 bases that match TRBD1. Germline CDR1 is LNHDA and CDR2 is SQIVND (reference sequence). V dropped 7 bases and J dropped 3; count of bases not matched to a gene: 9. There are 16 residues in the CDR3. The CDR3 region has the DNA TGTGCCAGTACCCAGGGACAGGGCCGTTACACCGGGGAGCTGTTTTTT. Amino acids: CASTQGQGRYTGELFF.

Notes on this clonotype: A read error may explain this, as a much larger clone is one base away. The rearrangement uses TRBV11-3 and TRBJ2-2; tentatively, D is TRBD2 (5 bases). The CDR3 covers 15 residues. Per germline, CDR1 SGHNT and CDR2 YENEEA. V was trimmed by 3 bases and J by 7 bases, leaving 15 bases between them. The CDR3 region is CASSLRKDWNGELFF. The CDR3 DNA reads TGTGCCAGCAGCTTGAGGAAGGACTGGAACGGGGAGCTGTTTTTT.

Ten or more counts support this clonotype. This chain links TRBV7-2 with TRBJ1-6; no reliable D call. Germline CDR1 reads SGHTA; CDR2 reads FQGNSA. CDR3 length: 14 residues. Between the trimmed V and J ends, which lost 0 bases and 5 bases, there was a span of 5 bases. CDR3 DNA sequence: TGTGCCAGCAGCTTAGCAGGGAATAATTCACCCCTCCACTTT. Translated, it gives CASSLAGNNSPLHF.

This clonotype was recorded a few times. This chain uses TRBV7-9 with TRBJ1-4; tentative D call: TRBD1 (6 bases). Trimming stripped 1 base from V and 7 bases from J, with 13 bases between. Per germline, CDR1 SEHNR and CDR2 FQNEAQ (reference sequence). CDR3 length: 15 amino acids. This CDR3 reads CASSLVQGVGEKLFF. DNA of the CDR3: TGTGCCAGCAGCTTAGTACAGGGAGTTGGTGAAAAACTGTTTTTT.

This clonotype has only a few counts. The V and J genes are TRBV19 and TRBJ2-7, with TRBD2 identical over 14 bases. The CDR3 consists of 15 residues. Germline CDR1 is LNHDA and CDR2 is SQIVND (reference sequence). Losses at the gene ends were 3 bases for V and 7 bases for J; bases not matched to a gene: 5. As DNA, the CDR3 is TGTGCCAGTAGTATTGCGGGACTAGCGGGAGTTGAGCAGTACTTC. Translating gives CASSIAGLAGVEQYF.

This clonotype was detected a few times. This sequence joins TRBV20-1 and TRBJ1-5; 7 nucleotides align to TRBD1. Germline CDR1 and CDR2: DFQATT and SNEGSKA (reference sequence). This CDR3 spans 12 amino acids. V dropped 6 bases and J dropped 3; count of bases not matched to a gene: 2. The CDR3 bases are TGCAGTGCGGGACAGTACAATCAGCCCCAGCATTTT. This encodes CSAGQYNQPQHF.

This chain links TRBV12-3 or TRBV12-4 with TRBJ1-3; D gene unclear. With 3 bases removed from V and 0 bases from J, the gap between germline ends came to 9 bases. This CDR3 is 15 amino acids long. CDR3 bases: TGTGCCAGCAGTTTTAACGCAAGCTCTGGAAACACCATATATTTT. Its protein is CASSFNASSGNTIYF.

The V gene is TRBV30, the J gene TRBJ2-7; maybe TRBD1 (6 bases). Trimming cost V 0 bases and J 3 bases, with 9 bases left between them. The length of the CDR3 is 13 residues. The germline V gene encodes CDR1 GTSNPN and CDR2 SVGIG (reference sequence). CDR3 region: CAWSVGDNYEQYF. CDR3 coding DNA: TGTGCCTGGAGTGTGGGGGACAACTACGAGCAGTACTTC.

The V and J genes are TRBV7-9 and TRBJ1-1; the match to TRBD1 covers 9 bases. The ends lost 5 bases at V and 0 bases at J; junction bases unmatched: 10. The CDR3 has 17 amino acids. Germline CDR1 reads SEHNR; CDR2 reads FQNEAQ (reference sequence). Here the CDR3 reads CASSTDRGGSLNTEAFF. The CDR3 region has the DNA TGTGCCAGCAGCACTGACAGGGGGGGTAGTTTGAACACTGAAGCTTTCTTT. Full variable domain (missing parts from reference TRBV7-9 and TRBJ1-1): DTGVSQNPRHKITKRGQNVTFRCDPISEHNRLYWYRQTLGQGPEFLTYFQNEAQLEKSRLLSDRFSAERPKGSFSTLEIQRTEQGDSAMYLCASSTDRGGSLNTEAFFGQGTRLTVV.